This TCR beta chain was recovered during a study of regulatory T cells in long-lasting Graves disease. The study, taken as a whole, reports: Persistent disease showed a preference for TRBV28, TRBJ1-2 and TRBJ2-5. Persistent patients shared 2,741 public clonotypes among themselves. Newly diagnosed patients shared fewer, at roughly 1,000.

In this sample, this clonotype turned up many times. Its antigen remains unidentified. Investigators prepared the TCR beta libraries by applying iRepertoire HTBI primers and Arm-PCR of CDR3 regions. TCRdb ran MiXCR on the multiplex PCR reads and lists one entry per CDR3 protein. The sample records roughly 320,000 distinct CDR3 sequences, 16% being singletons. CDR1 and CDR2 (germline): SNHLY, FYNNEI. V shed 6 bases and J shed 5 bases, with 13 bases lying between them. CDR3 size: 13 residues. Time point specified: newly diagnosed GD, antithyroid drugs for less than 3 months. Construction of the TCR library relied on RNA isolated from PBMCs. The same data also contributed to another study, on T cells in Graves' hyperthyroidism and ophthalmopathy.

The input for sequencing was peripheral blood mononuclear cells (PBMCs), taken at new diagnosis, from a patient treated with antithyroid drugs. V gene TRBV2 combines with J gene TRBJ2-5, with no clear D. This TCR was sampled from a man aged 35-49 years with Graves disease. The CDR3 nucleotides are TGTGCCAGCAGGGACCTCCCCGGCGAGACCCAGTACTTC. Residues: CASRDLPGETQYF.